This T cell receptor (beta chain) was sequenced during a study of glioma-infiltrating T cells. Amplification of TCR alpha and beta CDR3 regions from RNA used iRepertoire nested multiplex PCR. For one-step reverse transcription and amplification, about 90-450 ng of tissue mRNA or PBMC total RNA was used. MiXCR, applied by TCRdb to the multiplex PCR reads, yields one record per CDR3 protein. Here the sample spans about 130,000 distinct CDR3 sequences, around 25% being singletons. This clonotype was seen more than once but under ten times. The CDR3 has 13 residues. CDR1 and CDR2 from the germline V gene are SEHNR and FQNEAQ (reference sequence). V was cut by 0 bases and J by 7 bases, with 7 bases left in between.

The V gene is TRBV7-9, the J gene TRBJ1-3, with D unclear. The sequenced sample consisted of glioma tissue, nonneoplastic brain tissue, or PBMCs (not recorded which). The receptor was isolated from a human donor with low-grade glioma or glioblastoma, undergoing nonglioma brain surgery, or in good health (not recorded which). CDR3 sequence: CASSLARLNTIYF. The CDR3 coding sequence is TGTGCCAGCAGCTTAGCGCGATTGAACACCATATATTTT.